What follows are 14 T cell receptor beta chains derived from one specimen sequenced in a study of CD8 T cells in Susac syndrome. Random hexamers were used to reverse transcribe 0.5 to 1 ug of RNA. In TCRdb, the immunoSEQ multiplex PCR reads were re-called with MiXCR into one record per CDR3 protein. The sample gives 180,000 or so distinct CDR3 sequences, around 95% of which show up once; around 0.15% is in the top ten. The material sequenced was CD4+ T cells from PBMCs. The receptor source for this set is a human donor in good health.

The rearrangement uses TRBV29-1 and TRBJ1-1, with 9 bases identical to TRBD1. The CDR3 is 12 amino acids. Germline CDR1 SQVTM, CDR2 ANQGSEA. J gave up 4 bases and V 7 bases, and 4 bases lay outside the gene matches. CDR3 protein: CSASTGGTEAFF. The CDR3 nucleotides are TGCAGCGCCTCGACAGGGGGCACTGAAGCTTTCTTT. Looking up the rest from reference TRBV29-1 and TRBJ1-1 gives the full variable domain: SAVISQKPSRDICQRGTSLTIQCQVDSQVTMMFWYRQQPGQSLTLIATANQGSEATYESGFVIDKFPISRPNLTFSTLTVSNMSPEDSSIYLCSASTGGTEAFFGQGTRLTVV.

The chain recombines TRBV5-4 with TRBJ1-4; TRBD1 might be the D (6 bases). There are 14 residues in the CDR3. Germline V CDR1 and CDR2: SGHNT, YYREEE (reference sequence). The V gene lost 4 bases and the J gene lost 7 bases, with 14 bases spanning the gap. The CDR3 sequence is CASSAQGGGEKLFF. In nucleotides, the CDR3 is TGTGCCAGCAGCGCACAGGGTGGTGGTGAAAAACTGTTTTTT.

The chain uses TRBV20-1 and TRBJ1-2; the match to TRBD1 covers 8 bases. Germline CDR1 reads DFQATT; CDR2 reads SNEGSKA (reference sequence). The CDR3 spans 13 residues. V shed 7 bases and J 7 bases; nucleotides not matched to a gene: 11. The CDR3 sequence is CSVPGQAGSGYTF. The CDR3 region has the DNA TGCAGTGTCCCGGGACAGGCGGGGAGTGGCTACACCTTC.

J is TRBJ2-3 and V is TRBV7-2; D not resolved. Trimming took 3 bases from V and 2 from J, leaving 3 bases between them. The germline V gene has CDR1 SGHTA and CDR2 FQGNSA. The CDR3 runs to 12 residues. CDR3 in amino acids: CASSFYTDTQYF. CDR3 coding DNA: TGTGCCAGCAGCTTCTACACAGATACGCAGTATTTT.

The chain employs TRBV3-1 and TRBJ2-7, with D perhaps TRBD2 (6 bases). The germline V gene encodes CDR1 LGHDT and CDR2 YNNKEL (reference sequence). The CDR3 has 15 residues. Trimming shortened V by 6 bases and J by 4 bases, and 19 bases separated the two germline ends. The CDR3 sequence is CASSGGTPRLYEQYF. In DNA form, the CDR3 reads TGTGCCAGCAGTGGGGGGACCCCTAGACTTTACGAGCAGTACTTC.

The chain carries TRBV12-3 or TRBV12-4 and TRBJ2-3; D remains unclear. With 4 bases removed from V and 6 bases from J, the gap between germline ends came to 8 bases. The CDR3 runs 12 residues. CDR3 DNA sequence: TGTGCCAGCAGTTACACAGACGATACGCAGTATTTT. It specifies CASSYTDDTQYF.

The V call is TRBV30, the J call TRBJ1-2, with D unclear. The V end lost 1 base, the J end lost 2 bases, and 14 bases lay between the germline ends. Germline-derived CDR1 and CDR2 are GTSNPN and SVGIG (reference sequence). The CDR3 covers 15 residues. CDR3 nucleotide sequence: TGTGCCTGGAGTGGTTACGACACATCGAACTATGGCTACACCTTC. It codes for CAWSGYDTSNYGYTF.

This chain joins TRBV5-1 and TRBJ1-2, with no clear D. Trimming shortened V by 1 base and J by 5 bases, and 9 bases separated the two germline ends. CDR1 is SGHRS, CDR2 YFSETQ, per germline. The CDR3 spans 13 residues. The CDR3 bases are TGCGCCAGCAGCTTGTCGGAGTATTATGGCTACACCTTC. Protein sequence: CASSLSEYYGYTF.

This chain links TRBV20-1 with TRBJ2-3; D is unresolved. The CDR3 is made up of 12 amino acids. The germline CDR1 and CDR2 sequences are DFQATT and SNEGSKA (reference sequence). With 1 base removed from V and 4 bases from J, the gap between germline ends came to 6 bases. Here the CDR3 reads CSARAQADTQYF. The CDR3 nucleotides read TGCAGTGCTAGAGCGCAGGCAGATACGCAGTATTTT.

The chain uses TRBV29-1 and TRBJ1-1; D unresolved. Per the germline V gene, CDR1 is SQVTM and CDR2 is ANQGSEA. Trimming took off 4 bases at V and 5 bases at J, with 11 bases between the two ends. This CDR3 comprises 12 residues. CDR3 DNA: TGCAGCGTTGGCGTCGGAACTACTGAAGCTTTCTTT. Its protein product is CSVGVGTTEAFF.

V and J are TRBV4-3 and TRBJ1-1; D gene unclear. The germline V and J ends were trimmed by 4 bases and 4 bases, with 19 bases remaining between them. The CDR3 sequence is 16 residues long. Germline lookup yields CDR1 LGHNA and CDR2 YSLEER. The chain's CDR3 is CASSRVLGIEGTEAFF. The CDR3 coding sequence is TGCGCCAGCAGCCGTGTACTGGGGATCGAAGGCACTGAAGCTTTCTTT.

This chain joins TRBV3-1 and TRBJ2-1, with TRBD2 as a possible D gene (6 bases). Germline V lookup: CDR1 LGHDT, CDR2 YNNKEL (reference sequence). Trimming pared 4 bases from V and 3 bases from J, leaving 10 bases between. CDR3 size: 14 residues. CDR3 sequence: CASSRGDLYNEQFF. CDR3 nucleotides: TGTGCCAGCAGCCGCGGGGATCTCTACAATGAGCAGTTCTTC.

This sequence joins TRBV7-2 and TRBJ2-5; 9 bases line up with TRBD2. The CDR3 spans 16 residues. V lost 3 bases, J lost 5 bases, and 10 bases stayed unmatched. Looked up from germline, CDR1 is SGHTA and CDR2 is FQGNSA. CDR3 DNA sequence: TGTGCCAGCAGCTTTAGTAGCGGGGGAGGCTCGGAGACCCAGTACTTC. Its protein product is CASSFSSGGGSETQYF.

The chain couples TRBV29-1 to TRBJ1-1; 7 bases fit TRBD1. V dropped 4 bases and J dropped 0; count of bases not matched to a gene: 5. This CDR3 is built from 14 residues. Germline CDR1 and CDR2: SQVTM and ANQGSEA. The DNA for the CDR3 is TGCAGCGTTGCAAACAGGGGATTGAACACTGAAGCTTTCTTT. Its protein product is CSVANRGLNTEAFF.